The text below deals with one TCR beta chain. Its antigen is undetermined. The data were taken from a study of human T cells and chemical hapten exposure. Background on the study: Weekly diphenylcyclopropenone doses were given to patients' scalps across the roughly 25-week study.

Time point in this sample: pre-sensitization, week 0. Treatment indicated: therapeutic diphenylcyclopropenone sensitization with weekly scalp DPC. Broader study findings: Expanded TCRs made up significantly more big CDR3 similarity clusters than controls did.

With 5 bases removed from V and 0 bases from J, the gap between germline ends came to 17 bases. The CDR3 is 17 amino acids. CDR1 is LGHDT, CDR2 YNNKEL, per germline (reference sequence). TCRdb independently ran MiXCR on the RACE reads; one entry per CDR3 protein. The sample consists of about 68,000 distinct CDR3 sequences, 11% of them appearing once. The specimen was whole blood, collected in connection with sensitization to the hapten diphenylcyclopropenone (DPC). This chain joins TRBV3-1 and TRBJ2-1; possibly TRBD2 for D (6 bases). The TCR comes from a woman aged 50 to 65 with alopecia areata. Some clones in this sample may be carry-over from other donors' samples. CDR3 sequence reads: CASSKFGGRSSYNEQFF. The CDR3 DNA follows: TGTGCCAGCAGCAAATTCGGAGGGAGAAGCTCCTACAATGAGCAGTTCTTC.